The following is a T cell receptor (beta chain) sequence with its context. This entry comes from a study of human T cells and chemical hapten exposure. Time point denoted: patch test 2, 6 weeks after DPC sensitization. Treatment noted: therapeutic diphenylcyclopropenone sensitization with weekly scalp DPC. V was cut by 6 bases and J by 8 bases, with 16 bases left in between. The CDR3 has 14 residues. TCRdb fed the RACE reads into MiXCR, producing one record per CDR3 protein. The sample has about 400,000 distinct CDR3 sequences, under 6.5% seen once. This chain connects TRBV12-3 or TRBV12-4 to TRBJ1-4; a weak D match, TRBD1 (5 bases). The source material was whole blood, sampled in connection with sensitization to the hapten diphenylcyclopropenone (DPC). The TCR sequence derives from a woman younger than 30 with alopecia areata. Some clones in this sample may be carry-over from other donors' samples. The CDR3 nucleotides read TGTGCCAGCAGGGGGACTGAGAGGGGCGAAAAACTGTTTTTT. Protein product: CASRGTERGEKLFF.